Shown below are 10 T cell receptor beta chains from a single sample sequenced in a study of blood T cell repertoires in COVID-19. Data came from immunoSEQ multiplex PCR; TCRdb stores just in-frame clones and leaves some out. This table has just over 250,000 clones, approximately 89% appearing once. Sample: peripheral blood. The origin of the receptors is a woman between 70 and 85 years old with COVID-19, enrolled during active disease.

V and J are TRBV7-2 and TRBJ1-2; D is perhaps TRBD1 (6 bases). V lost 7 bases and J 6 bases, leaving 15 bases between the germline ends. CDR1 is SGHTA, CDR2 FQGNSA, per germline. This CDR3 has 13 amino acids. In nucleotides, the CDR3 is TGTGCCAGCAAAGCTAGGGGGGGCCATGGCTACACCTTC. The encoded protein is CASKARGGHGYTF.

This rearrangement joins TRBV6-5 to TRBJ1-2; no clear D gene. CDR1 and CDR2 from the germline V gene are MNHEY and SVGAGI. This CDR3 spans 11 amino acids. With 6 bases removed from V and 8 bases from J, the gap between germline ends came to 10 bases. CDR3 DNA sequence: TGTGCCAGCAGGACCATGAGGGGCTACACCTTC. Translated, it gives CASRTMRGYTF.

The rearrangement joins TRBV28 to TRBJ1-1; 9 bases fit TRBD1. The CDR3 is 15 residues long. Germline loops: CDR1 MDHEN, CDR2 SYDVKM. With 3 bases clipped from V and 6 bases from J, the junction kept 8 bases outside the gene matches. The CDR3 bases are TGTGCCAGCAGTTTCTGGGGGACAGGGAGCGCTGAAGCTTTCTTT. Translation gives CASSFWGTGSAEAFF.

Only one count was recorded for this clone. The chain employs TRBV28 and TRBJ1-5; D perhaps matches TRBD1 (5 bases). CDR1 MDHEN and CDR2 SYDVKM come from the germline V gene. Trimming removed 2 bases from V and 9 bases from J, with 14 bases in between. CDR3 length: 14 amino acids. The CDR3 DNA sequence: TGTGCCAGCAGTTTAGTAGGGGCCGGACGGCCCCAGCATTTT. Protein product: CASSLVGAGRPQHF.

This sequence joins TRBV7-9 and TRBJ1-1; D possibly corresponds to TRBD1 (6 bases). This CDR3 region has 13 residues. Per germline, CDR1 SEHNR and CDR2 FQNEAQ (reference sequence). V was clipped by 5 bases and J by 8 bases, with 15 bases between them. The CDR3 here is CASSAIAGTEAFF. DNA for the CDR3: TGTGCCAGCAGCGCGATCGCCGGGACAGAAGCTTTCTTT.

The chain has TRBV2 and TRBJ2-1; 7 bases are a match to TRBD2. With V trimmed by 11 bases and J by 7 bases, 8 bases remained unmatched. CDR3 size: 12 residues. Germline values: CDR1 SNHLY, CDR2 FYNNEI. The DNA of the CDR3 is TGTGCCGGCCGGGACTATTCTAATGAGCAGTTCTTC. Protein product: CAGRDYSNEQFF.

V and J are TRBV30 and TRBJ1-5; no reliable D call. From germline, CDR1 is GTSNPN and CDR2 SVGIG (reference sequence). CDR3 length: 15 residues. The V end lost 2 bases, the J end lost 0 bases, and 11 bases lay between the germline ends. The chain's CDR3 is CAWSYKPFSNQPQHF. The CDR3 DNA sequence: TGTGCCTGGAGTTATAAGCCGTTTAGCAATCAGCCCCAGCATTTT. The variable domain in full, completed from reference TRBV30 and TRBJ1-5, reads SQTIHQWPATLVQPVGSPLSLECTVEGTSNPNLYWYRQAAGRGLQLLFYSVGIGQISSEVPQNLSASRPQDRQFILSSKKLLLSDSGFYLCAWSYKPFSNQPQHFGDGTRLSIL.

The CDR3: CASNPQRGTDTQYF. CDR3 nucleotide sequence: TGTGCCAGTAATCCGCAGCGGGGCACAGATACGCAGTATTTT. V is TRBV19 and J is TRBJ2-3, with a weak D call TRBD2 (6 bases). V lost 7 bases and J lost 1, with 12 bases in between. Germline CDR1 is LNHDA and CDR2 is SQIVND (reference sequence). The CDR3 has 14 amino acids.

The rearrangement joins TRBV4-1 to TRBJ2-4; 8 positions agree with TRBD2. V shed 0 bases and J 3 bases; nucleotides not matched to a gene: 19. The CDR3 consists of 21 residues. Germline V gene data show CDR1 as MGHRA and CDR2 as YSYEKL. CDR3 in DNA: TGCGCCAGCAGCCAAGAGTCAGCGGGAGCGCATTTGTCGGGGGTCAAAAACATTCAGTACTTC. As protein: CASSQESAGAHLSGVKNIQYF.

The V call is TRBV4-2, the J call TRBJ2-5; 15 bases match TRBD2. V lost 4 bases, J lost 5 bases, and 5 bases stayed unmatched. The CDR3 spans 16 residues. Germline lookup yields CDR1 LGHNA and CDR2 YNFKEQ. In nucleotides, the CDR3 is TGTGCCAGCAGCCCTCGGACTAGCGGGAGGGTGGAGACCCAGTACTTC. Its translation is CASSPRTSGRVETQYF.